The clone carrying this TCR beta chain was seen a handful of times. Antigen unknown. As part of library construction, unique molecular identifiers were attached to individual cDNA molecules. TCRdb passed the 5' RACE reads through MiXCR, listing each CDR3 protein once. This table holds roughly 50,000 distinct CDR3 sequences, approximately 7.6% found once. The source of the sample is a study of early T cells in non-severe SARS-CoV-2 infection. Study information: Bulk RNA taken from unsorted whole blood was sequenced, leaving chains unpaired. Study-level findings and limits: VDJdb matching favored anti-spike CD8 responses, missing private and CD4 specificities.

The V gene's germline CDR1 is SGHVS and CDR2 FNYEAQ. CDR3 length equals 15 residues. Trimming shortened V by 5 bases and J by 7 bases, and 17 bases separated the two germline ends. The sample comprised whole blood. This chain uses TRBV7-6 with TRBJ2-2, with a tentative D call TRBD2 (6 bases). This sequence originates from an adult who was a healthcare worker with PCR-confirmed SARS-CoV-2 infection or an uninfected control (not recorded which). CDR3 sequence: CASSPPGGIIGELFF. The CDR3 DNA is TGTGCCAGCAGCCCGCCTGGGGGGATTATCGGGGAGCTGTTTTTT.